These T cell receptor beta chains were read from a single sample in a study of CD8 T cells in Susac syndrome. TCRdb independently ran MiXCR on the immunoSEQ multiplex PCR reads; one entry per CDR3 protein. This table has about 200,000 distinct CDR3 sequences, 95% appearing once. Sequencing was done on a sample of CD4+ T cells from PBMCs. Receptors originate from a human donor in good health. Both conserved end residues are part of each CDR3. The order of the fields is J gene, V gene, D gene, clone size, CDR3 protein, CDR3 DNA. D genes are given only for firm matches. Some rows have no size entry. The others give once, few or many, or a class for an expanded clone.

J: TRBJ2-3; V: TRBV29-1; D: -; size: -; CDR3: CSVEFRGTDTQYF; DNA: TGCAGCGTTGAATTTAGGGGAACAGATACGCAGTATTTT
J: TRBJ2-7; V: TRBV20-1; D: TRBD2; size: -; CDR3: CSASLAKEYEQYF; DNA: TGCAGTGCTTCACTAGCGAAGGAGTACGAGCAGTACTTC
J: TRBJ1-2; V: TRBV30; D: -; size: -; CDR3: CAWSVYRGGYTF; DNA: TGTGCCTGGAGTGTTTATAGGGGAGGCTACACCTTC
J: TRBJ1-3; V: TRBV3-1; D: -; size: -; CDR3: CASSQDKAGRGNTIYF; DNA: TGTGCCAGCAGCCAAGATAAGGCAGGACGAGGAAACACCATATATTTT
J: TRBJ2-3; V: TRBV5-4; D: -; size: -; CDR3: CASSLASGDTQYF; DNA: TGTGCCAGCAGCTTAGCTAGTGGTGATACGCAGTATTTT
J: TRBJ1-1; V: TRBV20-1; D: -; size: -; CDR3: CSAWWHRNTEAFF; DNA: TGCAGTGCTTGGTGGCACCGGAACACTGAAGCTTTCTTT
J: TRBJ2-5; V: TRBV20-1; D: TRBD2; size: -; CDR3: CSAPGLARETQYF; DNA: TGCAGTGCCCCGGGACTAGCTCGAGAGACCCAGTACTTC
J: TRBJ2-1; V: TRBV20-1; D: -; size: -; CDR3: CSARTPGIEQFF; DNA: TGCAGTGCTAGGACGCCGGGGATTGAGCAGTTCTTC
J: TRBJ2-1; V: TRBV6-5; D: TRBD2; size: -; CDR3: CASSRAGVVHNEQFF; DNA: TGTGCCAGCAGTCGGGCGGGAGTTGTCCACAATGAGCAGTTCTTC
J: TRBJ2-1; V: TRBV20-1; D: TRBD2; size: once; CDR3: CSARDPKSGSLHNEQFF; DNA: TGCAGTGCTAGAGACCCGAAAAGCGGGAGTCTCCACAATGAGCAGTTCTTC
J: TRBJ2-1; V: TRBV4-3; D: TRBD2; size: -; CDR3: CASSQVLAGRQFF; DNA: TGCGCCAGCAGCCAAGTACTAGCGGGGAGGCAGTTCTTC
J: TRBJ1-6; V: TRBV9; D: -; size: -; CDR3: CASSVVGSGDSPLHF; DNA: TGTGCCAGCAGCGTAGTAGGGTCTGGGGATTCACCCCTCCACTTT
J: TRBJ1-5; V: TRBV20-1; D: -; size: -; CDR3: CSASRGNQPQHF; DNA: TGCAGTGCTAGTCGGGGCAATCAGCCCCAGCATTTT
J: TRBJ2-1; V: TRBV6-1; D: TRBD2; size: -; CDR3: CASLYGRLTNEQFF; DNA: TGTGCCAGCCTGTACGGGAGGCTGACCAATGAGCAGTTCTTC
J: TRBJ1-1; V: TRBV18; D: -; size: -; CDR3: CASSPQRDTEAFF; DNA: TGTGCCAGCTCACCACAGAGGGACACTGAAGCTTTCTTT
J: TRBJ2-1; V: TRBV3-1; D: -; size: once; CDR3: CASSAPLEPGEQFF; DNA: TGTGCCAGCAGCGCGCCGTTGGAGCCGGGTGAGCAGTTCTTC
J: TRBJ2-3; V: TRBV6-2/TRBV6-3; D: -; size: once; CDR3: CASSYLEGRLGTQYF; DNA: TGTGCCAGCAGTTACCTGGAGGGACGGCTTGGTACGCAGTATTTT
J: TRBJ2-1; V: TRBV2; D: -; size: -; CDR3: CASSVGRNEQFF; DNA: TGTGCCAGCAGTGTAGGGCGGAATGAGCAGTTCTTC
J: TRBJ2-6; V: TRBV5-1; D: TRBD1; size: once; CDR3: CASSGIPTGAGANVLTF; DNA: TGCGCCAGCAGCGGAATTCCAACAGGGGCTGGGGCCAACGTCCTGACTTTC
J: TRBJ1-1; V: TRBV6-6; D: -; size: -; CDR3: CASSYSGREAFF; DNA: TGTGCCAGCAGTTACTCAGGCAGGGAAGCTTTCTTT
J: TRBJ2-5; V: TRBV3-1; D: -; size: -; CDR3: CASSQVSPMETQYF; DNA: TGTGCCAGCAGCCAAGTCTCCCCTATGGAGACCCAGTACTTC
J: TRBJ2-3; V: TRBV18; D: -; size: -; CDR3: CASSPETGDTQYF; DNA: TGTGCCAGCTCACCCGAGACAGGAGATACGCAGTATTTT
J: TRBJ2-6; V: TRBV27; D: -; size: -; CDR3: CASRNVGANVLTF; DNA: TGTGCCAGCAGGAATGTCGGGGCCAACGTCCTGACTTTC
J: TRBJ1-2; V: TRBV25-1; D: TRBD1; size: -; CDR3: CASSVMTGTGGYTF; DNA: TGTGCCAGCAGTGTAATGACAGGGACCGGGGGCTACACCTTC
J: TRBJ1-4; V: TRBV30; D: TRBD1; size: -; CDR3: CASTSGQINEKLFF; DNA: TGTGCCTCCACCTCGGGACAGATTAATGAAAAACTGTTTTTT
J: TRBJ2-5; V: TRBV7-6; D: -; size: -; CDR3: CASSLGVLDQETQYF; DNA: TGTGCCAGCAGCTTAGGGGTTTTAGACCAAGAGACCCAGTACTTC
J: TRBJ2-7; V: TRBV20-1; D: -; size: once; CDR3: CSALTADGHEQYF; DNA: TGCAGTGCCTTGACTGCGGACGGCCACGAGCAGTACTTC
J: TRBJ2-1; V: TRBV29-1; D: TRBD2; size: -; CDR3: CSVEELREAVNEQFF; DNA: TGCAGCGTTGAAGAGTTGCGGGAGGCCGTCAATGAGCAGTTCTTC
J: TRBJ1-1; V: TRBV20-1; D: TRBD1; size: once; CDR3: CSASKGAGTEAFF; DNA: TGCAGTGCTAGCAAGGGGGCAGGGACTGAAGCTTTCTTT
J: TRBJ2-5; V: TRBV6-1; D: TRBD2; size: -; CDR3: CASSDGGSDETQYF; DNA: TGTGCCAGCAGTGACGGCGGGAGCGACGAGACCCAGTACTTC
J: TRBJ1-3; V: TRBV29-1; D: -; size: -; CDR3: CTIRGIGNTIYF; DNA: TGCACCATTCGGGGGATTGGAAACACCATATATTTT
J: TRBJ2-4; V: TRBV27; D: -; size: -; CDR3: CASTLGGHLAKNIQYF; DNA: TGTGCCAGCACCCTTGGGGGACATCTAGCCAAAAACATTCAGTACTTC
J: TRBJ2-3; V: TRBV24-1; D: TRBD2; size: -; CDR3: CATSARGLAGTDTQYF; DNA: TGTGCCACCAGTGCCAGGGGACTAGCGGGAACAGATACGCAGTATTTT
J: TRBJ2-5; V: TRBV18; D: TRBD2; size: -; CDR3: CASSPPAGDRETQYF; DNA: TGTGCCAGCTCACCACCGGCGGGGGACCGGGAGACCCAGTACTTC
J: TRBJ1-2; V: TRBV6-5; D: -; size: -; CDR3: CASSYSRGGYTF; DNA: TGTGCCAGCAGTTACTCCCGAGGAGGCTACACCTTC
J: TRBJ1-2; V: TRBV3-1; D: -; size: -; CDR3: CASSPQGMDGYTF; DNA: TGTGCCAGCAGCCCCCAGGGTATGGATGGCTACACCTTC
J: TRBJ2-1; V: TRBV3-1; D: TRBD2; size: -; CDR3: CASSQMLAGENEQFF; DNA: TGTGCCAGCAGCCAAATGCTAGCGGGCGAGAATGAGCAGTTCTTC
J: TRBJ1-1; V: TRBV7-9; D: -; size: few; CDR3: CASSFSTNTEAFF; DNA: TGTGCCAGCAGCTTCTCAACGAACACTGAAGCTTTCTTT
J: TRBJ1-1; V: TRBV20-1; D: -; size: -; CDR3: CSARDSSRVLGNTEAFF; DNA: TGCAGTGCTAGAGATTCCTCCCGGGTATTGGGGAACACTGAAGCTTTCTTT
J: TRBJ2-2; V: TRBV3-1; D: -; size: -; CDR3: CATGVRGNTGELFF; DNA: TGTGCCACCGGGGTACGAGGCAACACCGGGGAGCTGTTTTTT
J: TRBJ2-3; V: TRBV11-2; D: -; size: -; CDR3: CASSLSRVGDTQYF; DNA: TGTGCCAGCAGCTTATCGAGGGTAGGAGATACGCAGTATTTT
J: TRBJ2-1; V: TRBV20-1; D: TRBD2; size: -; CDR3: CSATPRLAGTYNEQFF; DNA: TGCAGTGCTACCCCTAGACTAGCGGGAACGTACAATGAGCAGTTCTTC
J: TRBJ2-3; V: TRBV24-1; D: -; size: -; CDR3: CATSDLKLSTDTQYF; DNA: TGTGCCACCAGTGATTTGAAACTGTCCACAGATACGCAGTATTTT
J: TRBJ2-5; V: TRBV9; D: TRBD1; size: -; CDR3: CASSVAGGVLQETQYF; DNA: TGTGCCAGCAGCGTAGCAGGGGGCGTATTACAAGAGACCCAGTACTTC
J: TRBJ2-1; V: TRBV4-1; D: -; size: -; CDR3: CASSQAGSHAPYSEQFF; DNA: TGCGCCAGCAGCCAAGCGGGATCCCATGCCCCCTATAGCGAGCAGTTCTTC